This T cell receptor beta chain was recorded in a study of blood T cell repertoires in COVID-19. Study background: Samples came from the United States, Italy and Spain, spanning acute and convalescent COVID-19. PBMCs, B-cell-depleted T cells, or T cells provided the cDNA or gDNA that made up the material.

This CDR3 has 14 residues. CDR1 is SGHAT and CDR2 is FQDESV in the germline V gene (reference sequence). With 6 bases clipped from V and 3 bases from J, the junction kept 5 bases outside the gene matches. Clinical histories supplied by participants themselves formed the basis of cohort assignment. Cohort 3 donors counted as recovered after two negative PCRs, clearance, or resolved symptoms. Here immunoSEQ multiplex PCR was the method, and the copy in TCRdb shows in-frame clones only, minus some. The table includes 180,000 or so clones, roughly 84% detected once. Sample: PBMCs or T cells enriched from blood (not recorded which). The chain is built from TRBV11-1 and TRBJ2-3; 8 nucleotides agree with TRBD2. This TCR derives from a woman aged 55-69 years who had recovered from COVID-19. The CDR3 DNA reads as TGTGCCAGCAGAGCGGGAGCCGGTACAGATACGCAGTATTTT. Amino acid sequence: CASRAGAGTDTQYF.